This T cell receptor (beta chain) was profiled in a study (dated by TCRdb to 2022 to 2024). The study at large found these results: According to the authors, more investigation is needed, including longitudinal sampling and evaluation of a control group.

From the germline V gene, CDR1 is SGHRS and CDR2 is YFSETQ. The CDR3 holds 14 amino acids from the cysteine to the phenylalanine. Kept here is only the CDR3 DNA, which spans 42 bases and is read in frame from base 1. The germline V end is reduced by 4 bases and the J end by 6 bases; junction bases left unmatched: 9. Survey-level sequencing on the immunoSEQ platform was used to profile the TCR beta chain repertoires. As for the original processing: CDR3 amino acid length spectratypes and V-J pairing frequencies were compared, and repertoire diversity was measured with the inverse Simpson index. TCR beta CDR3 sequences were matched against VDJdb to annotate clonotypes specific to SARS-CoV-2, CMV, influenza A and EBV. TCRdb limited this immuneACCESS table to in-frame rearrangements with V and J called. A share of clones is missing; checked studies link under half to unresolved V genes, and the rest is unexplained. V, J and clone size reflect that table, while D and trimming were determined from the DNA. This sample has some 70,000 clones in its table, and roughly 93% of those were observed once. Under 4.5% of the sample rests with the top ten.

This clone showed up just a few times. The clone's antigen remains unknown. The record has no base qualities; no much larger clone is one base away. For TCR beta sequencing, genomic DNA was taken from unsorted PBMCs, and those PBMCs had been isolated from peripheral blood. The rearranged chain carries TRBV5-1 and TRBJ1-2, and TRBD1 matches 7 of the central bases. The source of this sequence is a man aged 35-49 years with rheumatoid arthritis. The sample consisted of PBMCs. The CDR3 region: CASSLRQGFDGYTF. The DNA sequence is given as TGCGCCAGCAGCCTGAGACAGGGCTTCGATGGCTACACCTTC.